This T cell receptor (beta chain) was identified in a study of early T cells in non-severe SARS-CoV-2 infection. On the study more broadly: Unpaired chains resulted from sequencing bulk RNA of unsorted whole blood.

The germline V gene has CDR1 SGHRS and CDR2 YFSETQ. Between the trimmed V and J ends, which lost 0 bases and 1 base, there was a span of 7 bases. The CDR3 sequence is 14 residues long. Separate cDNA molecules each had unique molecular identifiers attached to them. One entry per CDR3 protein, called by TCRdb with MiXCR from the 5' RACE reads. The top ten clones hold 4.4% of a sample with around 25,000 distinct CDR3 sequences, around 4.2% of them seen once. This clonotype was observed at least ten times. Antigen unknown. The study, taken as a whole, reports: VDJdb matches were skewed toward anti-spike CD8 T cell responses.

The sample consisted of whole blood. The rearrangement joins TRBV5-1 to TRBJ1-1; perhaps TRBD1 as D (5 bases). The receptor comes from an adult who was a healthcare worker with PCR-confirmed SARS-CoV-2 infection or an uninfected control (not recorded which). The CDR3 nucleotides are TGCGCCAGCAGCTTGGCAGGGCAGAACACTGAAGCTTTCTTT. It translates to CASSLAGQNTEAFF.